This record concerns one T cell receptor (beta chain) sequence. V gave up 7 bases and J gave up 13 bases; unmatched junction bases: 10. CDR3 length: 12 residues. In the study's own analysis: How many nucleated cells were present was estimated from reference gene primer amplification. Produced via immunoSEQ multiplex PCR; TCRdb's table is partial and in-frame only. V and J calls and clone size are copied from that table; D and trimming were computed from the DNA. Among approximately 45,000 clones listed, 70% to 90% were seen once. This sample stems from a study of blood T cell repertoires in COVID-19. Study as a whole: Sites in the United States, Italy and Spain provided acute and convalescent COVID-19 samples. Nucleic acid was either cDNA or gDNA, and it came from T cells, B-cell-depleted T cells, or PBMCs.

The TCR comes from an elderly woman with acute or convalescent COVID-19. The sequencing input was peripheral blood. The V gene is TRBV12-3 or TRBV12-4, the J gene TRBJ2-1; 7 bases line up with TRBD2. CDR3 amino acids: CASTSGTNSQFF. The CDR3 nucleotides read TGTGCCAGCACTTCCGGGACTAATTCCCAGTTCTTC.